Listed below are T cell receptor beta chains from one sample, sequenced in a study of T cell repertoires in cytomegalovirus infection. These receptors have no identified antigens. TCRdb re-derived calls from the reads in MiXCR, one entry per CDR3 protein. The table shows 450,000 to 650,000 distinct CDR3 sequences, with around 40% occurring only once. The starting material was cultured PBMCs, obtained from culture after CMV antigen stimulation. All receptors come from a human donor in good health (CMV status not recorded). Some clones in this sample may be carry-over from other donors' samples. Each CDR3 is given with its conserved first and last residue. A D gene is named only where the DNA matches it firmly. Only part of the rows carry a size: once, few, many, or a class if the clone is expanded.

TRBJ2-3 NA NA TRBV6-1 TGTGCCAGCACCCGACAGCCCACAGATACGCAGTATTTT CASTRQPTDTQYF
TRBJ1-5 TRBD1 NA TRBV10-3 TGTGCCATCAGTGAGTTCGGACAGGCCAAGCACGTTAAGGGCAATCAGCCCCAGCATTTT CAISEFGQAKHVKGNQPQHF
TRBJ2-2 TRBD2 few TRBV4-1 TGCGCCAGCAGCCAACTAGCGGGGGGGAACACCGGGGAGCTGTTTTTT CASSQLAGGNTGELFF
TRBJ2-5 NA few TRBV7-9 TGTGCCAGCAGCGCCGCTCGCTATGAGACCCAGTACTTC CASSAARYETQYF
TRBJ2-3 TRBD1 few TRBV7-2 TGTGCCAGCAGCCGAAGACAGGGGGATACGCAGTATTTT CASSRRQGDTQYF
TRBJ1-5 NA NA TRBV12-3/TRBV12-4 TGTGCCAGCAGTTTTTTGTCTTCGGATCAGCCCCAGCATTTT CASSFLSSDQPQHF
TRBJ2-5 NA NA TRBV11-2 TGTGCCAGCAGCTCTATAGTGTCCGCGAAGACCCAGTACTTC CASSSIVSAKTQYF
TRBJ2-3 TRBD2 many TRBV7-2 TGTGCCAGCAGCTTAAGCGGGACGACTCGATCAGATACGCAGTATTTT CASSLSGTTRSDTQYF
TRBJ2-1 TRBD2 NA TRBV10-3 TGTGCATCCGGGACTAGCGGGGGGGCTAACAATGAGCAGTTCTTC CASGTSGGANNEQFF
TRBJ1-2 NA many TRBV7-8 TGTGCCAGCAGCTCGAGGGTAGGGCCATATGGCTACACCTTC CASSSRVGPYGYTF
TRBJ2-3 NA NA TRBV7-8 TGTGCCAGCAGCCCCACACTGCGCGAAGCGAAGGATACGCAGTATTTT CASSPTLREAKDTQYF
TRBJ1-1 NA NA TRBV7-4 TGTGCCAGCAGCCCGATGGGGAGGGTGGGGAACACTGAAGCTTTCTTT CASSPMGRVGNTEAFF
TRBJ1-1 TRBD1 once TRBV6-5 TGTGCCAGCAGTCTCAGGGGGGGCGCCTCTGAAGCTTTCTTT CASSLRGGASEAFF
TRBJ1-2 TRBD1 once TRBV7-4 TGTGCCAGCAGGGAGGGACAGCCTAAGAATGGCTACACCTTC CASREGQPKNGYTF
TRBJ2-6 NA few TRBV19 TGTGCCAGTAGCACCAGGGGATTGGGGGCCAACGTCCTGACTTTC CASSTRGLGANVLTF
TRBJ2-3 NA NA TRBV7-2 TGTGCCAGCAGCTTAGTCAGGCGGGATACGCAGTATTTT CASSLVRRDTQYF
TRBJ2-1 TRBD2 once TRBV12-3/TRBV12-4 TGTGCCAGCAGGGCCAGCGGGAGGGGGCAGTTCTTC CASRASGRGQFF
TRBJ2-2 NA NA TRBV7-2 TGTGCCAGCAGCTTAGCGTCCCCTATCAACACCGGGGAGCTGTTTTTT CASSLASPINTGELFF
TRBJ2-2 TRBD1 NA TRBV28 TGTGCCAGCAGGGTAACCGGGACAGCGAACACCGGGGAGCTGTTTTTT CASRVTGTANTGELFF
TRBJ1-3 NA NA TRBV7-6 TGTGCCAGCAGCTTACGGGGGCGAGAAAACACCATATATTTT CASSLRGRENTIYF
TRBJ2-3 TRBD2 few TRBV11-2 TGTGCCAGCAGCTTAGGTATATGGACTAGCGGGACCACAGATACGCAGTATTTT CASSLGIWTSGTTDTQYF
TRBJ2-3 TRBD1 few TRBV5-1 TGCGCCAGCAGCCCACGACAGGGTTTGCGCACAGATACGCAGTATTTT CASSPRQGLRTDTQYF
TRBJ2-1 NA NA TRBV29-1 TGCAGCGTGGCACTCGGTAGCTCCTACAATGAGCAGTTCTTC CSVALGSSYNEQFF
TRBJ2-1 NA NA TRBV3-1 TGTGCCAGCGCCCTCGGCGATAGCTCCTACAATGAGCAGTTCTTC CASALGDSSYNEQFF
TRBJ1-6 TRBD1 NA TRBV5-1 TGCGCCAGCAGCCTACCGACAGGGACTAATTCACCCCTCCACTTT CASSLPTGTNSPLHF
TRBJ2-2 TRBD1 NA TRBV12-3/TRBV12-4 TGTGCCAGCAGCCTCACAGGGGGCGATTCGTGGGACACCGGGGAGCTGTTTTTT CASSLTGGDSWDTGELFF
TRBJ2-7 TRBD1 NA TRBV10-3 TGTGCCATCGCCGGGACAGGGGTCTACGAGCAGTACTTC CAIAGTGVYEQYF
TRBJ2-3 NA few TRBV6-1 TGTGCCAGCAGTCGACTTAGCGGAGTCGGCACAGATACGCAGTATTTT CASSRLSGVGTDTQYF
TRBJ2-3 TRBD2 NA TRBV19 TGTGCCAGTAAGCGAGCGGGAGTTCCAGGGGATACGCAGTATTTT CASKRAGVPGDTQYF
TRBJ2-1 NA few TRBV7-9 TGTGCCAGCAGGGGCGGCTCCTACAATGAGCAGTTCTTC CASRGGSYNEQFF
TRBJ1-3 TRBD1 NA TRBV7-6 TGTGCCAGCAGCTTCCCGGGACAGGGGGCTAGCTCTGGAAACACCATATATTTT CASSFPGQGASSGNTIYF
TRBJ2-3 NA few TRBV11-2 TGTGCCAGCAGCTTTGGGATATCGTCCACAGATACGCAGTATTTT CASSFGISSTDTQYF
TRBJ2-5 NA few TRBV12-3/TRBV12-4 TGTGCCAGCAGCCGAAACAGACAACAAGAGACCCAGTACTTC CASSRNRQQETQYF
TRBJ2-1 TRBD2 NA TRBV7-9 TGTGCCAGCAGCCAAACCGGACTAGCGGTCAACAATGAGCAGTTCTTC CASSQTGLAVNNEQFF
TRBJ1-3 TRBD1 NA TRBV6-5 TGTGCCAGCAGGAGGACAGGGGCTCCCTCTGGAAACACCATATATTTT CASRRTGAPSGNTIYF
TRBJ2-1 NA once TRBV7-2 TGTGCCAGCAGCTCCAGGATGATCGACAATGAGCAGTTCTTC CASSSRMIDNEQFF
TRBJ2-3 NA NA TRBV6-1 TGTGCCAGCACCCAGGGTCGACAGCCAGATACGCAGTATTTT CASTQGRQPDTQYF
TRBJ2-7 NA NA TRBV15 TGTGCCACCAGCAGAGGGGTTAGCGGCTACGAGCAGTACTTC CATSRGVSGYEQYF
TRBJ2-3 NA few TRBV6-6 TGTGCCAGCACTTACAACCATCGCGCAGATACGCAGTATTTT CASTYNHRADTQYF
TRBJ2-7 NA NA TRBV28 TGTGCCAGCAGGCTTGGCCGTCTGAGGTTAGAGCAGTACTTC CASRLGRLRLEQYF
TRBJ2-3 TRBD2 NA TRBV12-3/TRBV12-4 TGTGCCAGCAGGCGGGAGTCTGGCACAGATACGCAGTATTTT CASRRESGTDTQYF
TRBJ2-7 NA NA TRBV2 TGTGCCAGCAGTGGACAACCCCGCTACGAGCAGTACTTC CASSGQPRYEQYF
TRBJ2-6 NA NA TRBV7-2 TGTGCCAGCAGCTTAGTCCCAGGGGCTGGGGCCAACGTCCTGACTTTC CASSLVPGAGANVLTF
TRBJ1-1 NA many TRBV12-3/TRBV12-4 TGTGCCAGCAGTCCCCAGGGCTGGACTGAAGCTTTCTTT CASSPQGWTEAFF
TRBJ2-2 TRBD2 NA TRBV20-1 TGCAGTGCTAGAGTGAGGTTAGCGGGAGCCACCGGGGAGCTGTTTTTT CSARVRLAGATGELFF
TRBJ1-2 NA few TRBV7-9 TGTGCCAGCAGCTCCGGGACCCGGCTCTATGGCTACACCTTC CASSSGTRLYGYTF
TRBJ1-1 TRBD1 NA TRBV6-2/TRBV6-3 TGTGCCATCCCGGGCATCCGGGACAGGGATTTCACTGAAGCTTTCTTT CAIPGIRDRDFTEAFF
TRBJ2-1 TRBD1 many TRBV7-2 TGTGCCAGCAGCTTAGGGGACAGGATATACAATGAGCAGTTCTTC CASSLGDRIYNEQFF
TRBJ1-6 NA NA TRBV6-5 TGTGCCAGCTTTCCTCAAGGGTGGACCTATAATTCACCCCTCCACTTT CASFPQGWTYNSPLHF
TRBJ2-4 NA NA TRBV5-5 TGTGCCAGCAGCTTGTCGTCAGGGGAGCACATTCAGTACTTC CASSLSSGEHIQYF
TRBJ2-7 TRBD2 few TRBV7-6 TGTGCCAGCAGCCCCGGGAGGACGACAGAGCAGTACTTC CASSPGRTTEQYF
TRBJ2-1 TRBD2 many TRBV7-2 TGTGCCAGCAGCCTAGCGGGGGGAACTAGCTCCTACAATGAGCAGTTCTTC CASSLAGGTSSYNEQFF
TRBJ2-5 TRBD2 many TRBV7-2 TGTGCCAGCAGCTTAGGACTAGCAGGCCAGTACTTC CASSLGLAGQYF
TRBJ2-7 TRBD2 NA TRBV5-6 TGTGCCAGCAGCTCTGTGAACCAGCGGGGAGGCATAGGGGAGCAGTACTTC CASSSVNQRGGIGEQYF